A single sample gave rise to the 27 T cell receptor beta chains below, sequenced in a study of blood T cell repertoires in COVID-19. Libraries were prepared by immunoSEQ multiplex PCR; TCRdb keeps only in-frame clonotypes and omits some of them. Of approximately 330,000 clones in the sample, roughly 86% were seen once. The sequenced sample consisted of peripheral blood. Receptor source: a man between 25 and 39 years old with COVID-19, enrolled during active disease.

This sequence joins TRBV7-2 and TRBJ2-5; 8 bases are a match to TRBD1. This CDR3 is built from 15 residues. Germline CDR1 reads SGHTA; CDR2 reads FQGNSA. V gave up 6 bases and J gave up 5 bases; unmatched junction bases: 11. The CDR3 region has the DNA TGTGCCAGCAGTGGACAGGGTCCACCTATGGAGACCCAGTACTTC. Its translation: CASSGQGPPMETQYF.

V is TRBV4-3 and J is TRBJ1-1; TRBD1 is a possible D gene (6 bases). This CDR3 is built from 16 residues. V lost 3 bases to trimming and J lost 1 base, with 15 bases between them. CDR1 and CDR2 from the germline V gene are LGHNA and YSLEER. The CDR3 DNA reads as TGCGCCAGCAGCCAGGCGAGGGGGATCGGGAACACTGAAGCTTTCTTT. As protein: CASSQARGIGNTEAFF.

This chain uses TRBV29-1 with TRBJ1-1; weak D call: TRBD1 (5 bases). This CDR3 comprises 16 residues. Looked up from germline, CDR1 is SQVTM and CDR2 is ANQGSEA. The V end lost 6 bases, the J end lost 4 bases, and 24 bases lay between the germline ends. CDR3 in amino acids: CSVRGAPGRGSTEAFF. CDR3 nucleotide sequence: TGCAGCGTGAGGGGTGCACCGGGGCGGGGGAGCACTGAAGCTTTCTTT.

The gene calls are TRBV9 and TRBJ2-7, with 9 nucleotides matching TRBD1. The CDR3 spans 15 residues. The J segment lost 5 bases and the V segment lost 4 bases, leaving 10 bases of the junction unmatched. Germline V gives CDR1 SGDLS, CDR2 YYNGEE. CDR3 sequence: CASSTSGTGSHEQYF. The CDR3 DNA reads as TGTGCCAGCAGCACGTCAGGGACAGGGAGCCACGAGCAGTACTTC.

The chain links TRBV3-1 (or the pseudogene TRBV3-2) to TRBJ2-2, with TRBD2 as a possible D gene (6 bases). Looked up from germline, CDR1 is LGHDT and CDR2 is YNNKEL (reference sequence). The length of the CDR3 is 14 residues. The germline V and J ends were trimmed by 6 bases and 3 bases, with 11 bases remaining between them. CDR3 nucleotides: TGTGCCAGCAGGGTTAGCGGCTACACCGGGGAGCTGTTTTTT. Translated, it gives CASRVSGYTGELFF.

The chain joins TRBV20-1 to TRBJ2-7; tentative D call: TRBD1 (6 bases). This CDR3 region has 11 residues. The V gene lost 6 bases and the J gene lost 6 bases, with 12 bases spanning the gap. The V gene's germline CDR1 is DFQATT and CDR2 SNEGSKA (reference sequence). CDR3 in DNA: TGCAGTGCGTACACCAGGGGCGAGCAGTACTTC. Its translation is CSAYTRGEQYF.

V usage is TRBV5-1 and J usage is TRBJ2-1, with TRBD1 matching over 12 bases. The germline V gene encodes CDR1 SGHRS and CDR2 YFSETQ. The CDR3 runs to 16 residues. Unmatched junction bases numbered 9, after V lost 3 bases and J lost 8 bases. The CDR3 loop reads CASSSPGTGGKDEQFF. The DNA of the CDR3 is TGCGCCAGCAGCTCCCCCGGGACAGGGGGCAAGGATGAGCAGTTCTTC.

This clone was detected only once. The chain is built from TRBV19 and TRBJ1-1; D perhaps matches TRBD1 (6 bases). The CDR3 is 13 residues long. V gave up 6 bases and J gave up 4 bases, with 12 bases separating them. Germline V CDR1 and CDR2: LNHDA, SQIVND (reference sequence). CDR3 region: CASSQGSVTEAFF. In DNA, the CDR3 is TGTGCCAGTAGCCAGGGGTCGGTCACTGAAGCTTTCTTT.

CDR3 amino acids: CAWAASDEQFF. CDR3 bases: TGTGCCTGGGCGGCTAGCGATGAGCAGTTCTTC. The rearrangement joins TRBV30 to TRBJ2-1; possibly TRBD2 for D (6 bases). The CDR3 has 11 residues. The germline V gene has CDR1 GTSNPN and CDR2 SVGIG (reference sequence). Trimming removed 5 bases from V and 8 bases from J, with 10 bases in between.

The V gene is TRBV7-6, the J gene TRBJ2-1; TRBD2 matches at 14 bases. Trimming removed 6 bases from V and 7 bases from J; junction bases left unmatched: 2. In germline, CDR1 is SGHVS, CDR2 FNYEAQ. This CDR3 region has 14 residues. The CDR3 protein is CASSWTSGRNEQFF. CDR3 in DNA: TGTGCCAGCAGTTGGACTAGCGGGAGGAATGAGCAGTTCTTC.

The rearrangement links TRBV7-3 to TRBJ2-2; a weak D match, TRBD1 (5 bases). Trimming took off 2 bases at V and 0 bases at J, with 10 bases between the two ends. CDR1 is SGHTA, CDR2 FQGTGA, per germline. CDR3 length: 16 residues. The CDR3 loop is CASSLYGAPNTGELFF. The CDR3 DNA follows: TGTGCCAGCAGCTTATATGGGGCACCGAACACCGGGGAGCTGTTTTTT.

V and J are TRBV3-1 (or the pseudogene TRBV3-2) and TRBJ1-2, with 7 nucleotides matching TRBD1. This CDR3 is 16 amino acids long. CDR1 is LGHDT, CDR2 YNNKEL, per germline (reference sequence). The V gene end was trimmed by 0 bases and the J gene end by 4 bases; junction bases not matched to a gene: 8. In DNA form, the CDR3 reads TGTGCCAGCAGCCAAGACTGGGTGGCAGGGGGCTATGGCTACACCTTC. Amino acid sequence: CASSQDWVAGGYGYTF.

The rearrangement links TRBV13 to TRBJ2-7, with TRBD1 as a possible D gene (5 bases). Per germline, CDR1 PRHDT and CDR2 FYEKMQ (reference sequence). The CDR3 has 13 amino acids. Trimming left V 5 bases short and J 3 bases short, with 11 bases between. The CDR3 loop is CASSLDRLYEQYF. In DNA form, the CDR3 reads TGTGCCAGCAGCCTCGACAGACTCTACGAGCAGTACTTC.

Regarding this clone: This sample also contains other DNA sequences that code for the same CDR3. V usage is TRBV5-1 and J usage is TRBJ2-2; no clear D. V lost 0 bases, J lost 2 bases, and 5 bases lay in between. This CDR3 has 14 residues. The V gene's germline CDR1 is SGHRS and CDR2 YFSETQ. The CDR3 nucleotides are TGCGCCAGCAGCTTGGGTCAAAACACCGGGGAGCTGTTTTTT. Protein sequence: CASSLGQNTGELFF.

The genes are TRBV24-1 and TRBJ2-1; possible D gene TRBD2, 6 bases. Per germline, CDR1 KGHDR and CDR2 SFDVKD. V dropped 5 bases and J dropped 7 bases, with 14 bases sitting between them. The CDR3 loop spans 14 amino acids. CDR3 in amino acids: CATSAPGTQNEQFF. As DNA, the CDR3 is TGTGCCACCAGTGCCCCGGGGACTCAAAATGAGCAGTTCTTC.

The chain carries TRBV28 and TRBJ2-7; the match to TRBD2 covers 9 bases. With 2 bases clipped from V and 2 bases from J, the junction kept 1 base outside the gene matches. CDR1 MDHEN and CDR2 SYDVKM come from the germline V gene. CDR3 length: 14 amino acids. The CDR3 is CASSLPSGTYEQYF. The CDR3 DNA reads as TGTGCCAGCAGTTTACCTAGCGGGACCTACGAGCAGTACTTC.

This clone occurred a few times. J is TRBJ2-7 and V is TRBV16; D may be TRBD2 (5 bases). The germline V gene encodes CDR1 KGHSY and CDR2 FQNENV. Trimming removed 0 bases from V and 7 bases from J, with 10 bases in between. This CDR3 has 13 amino acids. The CDR3 DNA reads TGTGCCAGCAGCCAATCGGTCCGGGGAGAGCAGTACTTC. Translated, it gives CASSQSVRGEQYF. The complete variable domain, with remaining parts taken from reference TRBV16 and TRBJ2-7, reads GEEVAQTPKHLVRGEGQKAKLYCAPIKGHSYVFWYQQVLKNEFKFLISFQNENVFDETGMPKERFSAKCLPNSPCSLEIQATKLEDSAVYFCASSQSVRGEQYFGPGTRLTVT.

This sequence joins TRBV6-5 and TRBJ1-2, with 7 nucleotides matching TRBD1. Germline V gene data show CDR1 as MNHEY and CDR2 as SVGAGI. The CDR3 spans 15 residues. Trimming took 0 bases from V and 10 from J; bases not matched to a gene: 11. DNA for the CDR3: TGTGCCAGCAGTTACTCAGAAGGGGGCGCGGGGCTCTACACCTTC. Translated: CASSYSEGGAGLYTF.

This chain connects TRBV11-1 to TRBJ2-3, with 11 bases identical to TRBD2. The CDR3 runs 15 residues. V lost 2 bases and J lost 3; bases outside the gene matches: 1. The germline gives CDR1 SGHAT, CDR2 FQDESV (reference sequence). CDR3 residues: CASSLRLAGTDTQYF. CDR3 DNA: TGTGCCAGCAGCTTAAGACTAGCGGGAACAGATACGCAGTATTTT.

This sequence joins TRBV3-1 (or the pseudogene TRBV3-2) and TRBJ1-2; no reliable D call. Germline V lookup: CDR1 LGHDT, CDR2 YNNKEL (reference sequence). V was shortened by 1 base and J by 0 bases, with 3 bases between the two germline ends. The CDR3 spans 13 residues. Here the CDR3 reads CASSQGANYGYTF. For the CDR3, the DNA is TGTGCCAGCAGCCAAGGAGCTAACTATGGCTACACCTTC.

A single count supports this clone. The chain employs TRBV7-2 and TRBJ1-1; D gene uncertain. In germline, CDR1 is SGHTA, CDR2 FQGNSA. This CDR3 spans 14 amino acids. The germline V and J ends were trimmed by 6 bases and 0 bases, with 11 bases remaining between them. The CDR3, as DNA: TGTGCCAGCAGTTTCAGGAGGCTGAACACTGAAGCTTTCTTT. This encodes CASSFRRLNTEAFF. The whole variable domain, filled in from reference TRBV7-2 and TRBJ1-1, reads GAGVSQSPSNKVTEKGKDVELRCDPISGHTALYWYRQSLGQGLEFLIYFQGNSAPDKSGLPSDRFSAERTGGSVSTLTIQRTQQEDSAVYLCASSFRRLNTEAFFGQGTRLTVV.

The chain is built from TRBV28 and TRBJ2-1; the match to TRBD2 covers 9 bases. The germline V gene has CDR1 MDHEN and CDR2 SYDVKM. The CDR3 loop spans 16 amino acids. V shed 1 base and J 5 bases; nucleotides not matched to a gene: 6. The CDR3 DNA reads TGTGCCAGCAGTTTATATAGCGGGAGCATAAACAATGAGCAGTTCTTC. Translated, it gives CASSLYSGSINNEQFF.

The chain uses TRBV4-3 and TRBJ2-2; TRBD2 aligns across 8 bases. This CDR3 is 16 amino acids long. Trimming at V came to 0 bases and at J to 4 bases, leaving 4 bases not matched to a gene. Germline V gene sequence: CDR1 LGHNA, CDR2 YSLEER. This CDR3 is CASSQDGGLGTGELFF. The CDR3 coding sequence is TGCGCCAGCAGCCAAGATGGGGGACTAGGCACCGGGGAGCTGTTTTTT.

The chain combines TRBV4-1 with TRBJ2-7, with TRBD1 matching over 8 bases. The CDR3 loop spans 15 amino acids. Unmatched junction bases numbered 5, after V lost 2 bases and J lost 2 bases. In germline, CDR1 is MGHRA, CDR2 YSYEKL. In DNA, the CDR3 is TGCGCCAGCAGCCAATACCCGGACAGGGCCTACGAGCAGTACTTC. Protein sequence: CASSQYPDRAYEQYF.

The gene calls are TRBV7-9 and TRBJ2-5; no clear D gene. The CDR3 totals 15 residues. Between the trimmed V and J ends, which lost 4 bases and 4 bases, there was a span of 16 bases. The germline V gene has CDR1 SEHNR and CDR2 FQNEAQ (reference sequence). CDR3: CASSSVLSDLETQYF. CDR3 nucleotides: TGTGCCAGCAGCTCTGTGTTGAGTGACTTAGAGACCCAGTACTTC.

The chain has TRBV5-4 and TRBJ2-1, with D perhaps matching TRBD2 (7 bases). Germline-derived CDR1 and CDR2 are SGHNT and YYREEE (reference sequence). The CDR3 has 18 amino acids. V was shortened by 4 bases and J by 3 bases, with 23 bases between the two germline ends. As DNA, the CDR3 is TGTGCCAGCAGCACCCGAGGGGGGCGGACTAGAGACTACAATGAGCAGTTCTTC. This gives the protein CASSTRGGRTRDYNEQFF.

The chain uses TRBV5-1 and TRBJ2-7, with D perhaps matching TRBD2 (6 bases). Germline V CDR1 and CDR2: SGHRS, YFSETQ. CDR3 length equals 16 residues. V was cut by 0 bases and J by 0 bases, with 13 bases left in between. DNA of the CDR3: TGCGCCAGCAGCTTGGCCGGAGGGACGAGCTCCTACGAGCAGTACTTC. Protein: CASSLAGGTSSYEQYF. The complete variable domain, with remaining parts taken from reference TRBV5-1 and TRBJ2-7, reads KAGVTQTPRYLIKTRGQQVTLSCSPISGHRSVSWYQQTPGQGLQFLFEYFSETQRNKGNFPGRFSGRQFSNSRSEMNVSTLELGDSALYLCASSLAGGTSSYEQYFGPGTRLTVT.